These T cell receptor beta chains were read from a single sample in a study of post-analysis software for immune sequencing data. A single record per CDR3 protein comes from TCRdb applying MiXCR to the PCR reads. The data contain some 500,000 distinct CDR3 sequences, roughly 45% of them singletons. Specimen: blood. The receptors here all came from a girl aged 10 to 17 with multiple sclerosis. CDR3s include the opening cysteine and the closing phenylalanine or tryptophan. D genes are given only for firm matches. Expanded clones get a size class; other rows say once, few or many, or leave the size out.

v_call	j_call	cdr3_length	d_call	clone_size	cdr3_aa	cdr3_nt
TRBV5-6	TRBJ2-6	19	NA	many	CASSLVLAPIASGANVLTF	TGTGCCAGCAGCTTGGTACTAGCCCCGATCGCGTCCGGGGCCAACGTCCTGACTTTC
TRBV28	TRBJ2-1	17	NA	NA	CASSSNLGAKTYNEQFF	TGTGCCAGCAGTTCAAACCTCGGGGCTAAGACCTACAATGAGCAGTTCTTC
TRBV6-1	TRBJ2-6	16	NA	few	CASSPRGGTGANVLTF	TGTGCCAGCAGTCCCCGAGGGGGGACTGGGGCCAACGTCCTGACTTTC
TRBV7-3	TRBJ1-2	15	NA	NA	CASPYMEGDDYGYTF	TGTGCCAGCCCCTATATGGAAGGGGATGACTATGGCTACACCTTC
TRBV5-1	TRBJ2-3	20	TRBD2	few	CASSLEGGRLAGEDTDTQYF	TGCGCCAGCAGCTTGGAAGGCGGTCGACTAGCGGGAGAGGACACAGATACGCAGTATTTT
TRBV28	TRBJ2-3	15	TRBD1	few	CASSLGRQGADTQYF	TGTGCCAGCAGTCTGGGTCGACAGGGAGCAGATACGCAGTATTTT
TRBV20-1	TRBJ2-1	17	TRBD1	few	CSARELQGVLLWNEQFF	TGCAGTGCTAGAGAGCTACAGGGGGTTCTCCTGTGGAATGAGCAGTTCTTC
TRBV12-3/TRBV12-4	TRBJ2-1	11	NA	NA	CASSFSYEQFF	TGTGCCAGCAGTTTTTCATATGAGCAGTTCTTC
TRBV20-1	TRBJ1-2	15	NA	NA	CSARDSGRGGYGYTF	TGCAGTGCTAGAGATTCGGGCAGGGGCGGCTATGGCTACACCTTC
TRBV29-1	TRBJ1-1	15	NA	NA	CSVHSGRTMNTEAFF	TGCAGCGTCCATTCTGGACGTACGATGAACACTGAAGCTTTCTTT
TRBV20-1	TRBJ2-5	13	TRBD2	once	CSARLAGAETQYF	TGCAGTGCTAGGCTAGCGGGAGCAGAGACCCAGTACTTC
TRBV12-3/TRBV12-4	TRBJ2-7	14	TRBD1	NA	CASSWTGESYEQYF	TGTGCCAGCAGTTGGACAGGGGAGTCCTACGAGCAGTACTTC
TRBV7-9	TRBJ2-1	19	NA	NA	CASSLIIRGGSLAYNEQFF	TGTGCCAGCAGCTTAATAATAAGGGGGGGCAGCCTCGCCTACAATGAGCAGTTCTTC
TRBV6-5	TRBJ1-1	14	TRBD1	NA	CASSYSTGVTEAFF	TGTGCCAGCAGTTACTCTACAGGGGTCACTGAAGCTTTCTTT
TRBV7-2	TRBJ2-7	15	TRBD1	few	CASSQGTGEPYEQYF	TGTGCCAGCAGCCAGGGGACAGGGGAGCCCTACGAGCAGTACTTC
TRBV2	TRBJ2-7	15	TRBD1	NA	CASSELDRQGDEQYF	TGTGCCAGCAGTGAACTAGACCGACAGGGGGACGAGCAGTACTTC
TRBV20-1	TRBJ1-2	15	TRBD1	NA	CSAVPDRGPDYGYTF	TGCAGTGCGGTGCCGGACAGGGGACCGGACTATGGCTACACCTTC
TRBV20-1	TRBJ1-1	15	TRBD1	NA	CSARGLGTGDTEAFF	TGCAGTGCTAGAGGTCTGGGGACAGGGGACACTGAAGCTTTCTTT
TRBV7-8	TRBJ2-5	9	NA	many	CASGETQYF	TGTGCCAGCGGAGAGACCCAGTACTTC
TRBV6-1	TRBJ1-5	17	NA	NA	CASSEQFGTLSNQPQHF	TGTGCCAGCAGTGAGCAGTTCGGGACACTTAGCAATCAGCCCCAGCATTTT
TRBV6-5	TRBJ2-1	17	NA	NA	CASSYSGGTGSYNEQFF	TGTGCCAGCAGTTACTCGGGCGGGACTGGGTCCTACAATGAGCAGTTCTTC
TRBV5-1	TRBJ2-7	14	NA	NA	CASNKDGGAYEQYF	TGCGCCAGCAACAAAGACGGGGGCGCGTACGAGCAGTACTTC
TRBV12-3/TRBV12-4	TRBJ2-7	15	TRBD1	NA	CASRSTGTGVYEQYF	TGTGCCAGCAGGTCGACGGGGACAGGGGTCTACGAGCAGTACTTC
TRBV7-3	TRBJ2-5	14	NA	NA	CASSLGSQQETQYF	TGTGCCAGCAGCTTAGGTTCACAGCAAGAGACCCAGTACTTC
TRBV7-8	TRBJ2-7	16	NA	NA	CASSLIGQSSSYEQYF	TGTGCCAGCAGCTTAATAGGACAGTCGAGCTCCTACGAGCAGTACTTC
TRBV20-1	TRBJ2-7	14	NA	NA	CSAIPDSNSYEQYF	TGCAGTGCGATACCTGACTCTAACTCCTACGAGCAGTACTTC
TRBV6-1	TRBJ1-2	13	NA	many	CASSTGTNYGYTF	TGTGCCAGCAGTACAGGGACTAACTATGGCTACACCTTC
TRBV7-3	TRBJ2-1	14	NA	many	CASSASVSYNEQFF	TGTGCCAGCAGCGCAAGCGTCTCCTACAATGAGCAGTTCTTC
TRBV20-1	TRBJ1-1	13	TRBD1	NA	CSARDRASTEAFF	TGCAGTGCTAGGGACAGGGCTAGCACTGAAGCTTTCTTT
TRBV29-1	TRBJ1-2	12	NA	NA	CSVVRGIYGYTF	TGCAGCGTTGTGAGGGGGATCTATGGCTACACCTTC
TRBV24-1	TRBJ2-3	20	TRBD1	NA	CATSEPGQGTGSVVADTQYF	TGTGCCACCAGTGAACCGGGACAGGGGACCGGGAGCGTGGTGGCAGATACGCAGTATTTT
TRBV20-1	TRBJ2-7	15	NA	NA	CSAPRGGYGSYEQYF	TGCAGTGCTCCGAGGGGGGGCTATGGCTCCTACGAGCAGTACTTC
TRBV14	TRBJ2-1	18	TRBD2	NA	CASSQGRFSGRAFVEQFF	TGTGCCAGCAGCCAAGGACGGTTTAGCGGGAGGGCCTTTGTTGAGCAGTTCTTC